Detailed here is one T cell receptor beta chain. Assay: immunoSEQ multiplex PCR; the TCRdb copy retains only in-frame clones and omits some. The data show 70,000 to 95,000 clones, around 91% seen once. Germline V CDR1 and CDR2: LNHDA, SQIVND (reference sequence). With V trimmed by 5 bases and J by 7 bases, 13 bases remained unmatched. This CDR3 has 18 amino acids. This sample was taken from a study of T cell responses to AZD1222 COVID-19 vaccine. This TCR was sampled from an adult who received the AZD1222 COVID-19 vaccine. V is TRBV19 and J is TRBJ1-6, with 11 bases lining up with TRBD1. The sample was peripheral blood, taken 28 days after the second AZD1222 dose. The CDR3 loop is CASSPGTGGAFTNSPLHF. CDR3 DNA sequence: TGTGCCAGTAGTCCTGGGACAGGGGGAGCTTTCACGAATTCACCCCTCCACTTT. Full variable domain (remainder filled in from reference TRBV19 and TRBJ1-6): DGGITQSPKYLFRKEGQNVTLSCEQNLNHDAMYWYRQDPGQGLRLIYYSQIVNDFQKGDIAEGYSVSREKKESFPLTVTSAQKNPTAFYLCASSPGTGGAFTNSPLHFGNGTRLTVT.